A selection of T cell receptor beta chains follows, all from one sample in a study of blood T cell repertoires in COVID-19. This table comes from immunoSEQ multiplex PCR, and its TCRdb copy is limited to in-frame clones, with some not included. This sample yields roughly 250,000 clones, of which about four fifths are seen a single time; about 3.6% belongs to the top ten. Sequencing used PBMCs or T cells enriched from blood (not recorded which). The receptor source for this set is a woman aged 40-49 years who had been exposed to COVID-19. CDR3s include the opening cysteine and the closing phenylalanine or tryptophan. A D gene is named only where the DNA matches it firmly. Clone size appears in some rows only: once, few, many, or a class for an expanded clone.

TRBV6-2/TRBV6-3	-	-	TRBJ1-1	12	CASSWTGTEAFF	TGTGCCAGCAGTTGGACGGGGACTGAAGCTTTCTTT
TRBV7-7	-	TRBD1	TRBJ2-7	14	CASSRAAQGYEQYF	TGTGCCAGCAGCCGGGCGGCACAGGGGTACGAGCAGTACTTC
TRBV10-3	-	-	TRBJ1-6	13	CAINGGINSPLHF	TGTGCCATCAATGGGGGGATTAATTCACCCCTCCACTTT
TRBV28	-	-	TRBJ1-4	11	CASSQRGKLFF	TGTGCCAGCAGCCAAAGAGGTAAACTGTTTTTT
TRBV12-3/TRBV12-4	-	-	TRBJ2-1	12	CASTTYRDEQFF	TGTGCCAGCACTACTTACAGGGATGAGCAGTTCTTC
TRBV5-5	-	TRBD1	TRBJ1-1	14	CASSLVPGTGDAFF	TGTGCCAGCAGCTTGGTTCCCGGGACAGGGGACGCTTTCTTT
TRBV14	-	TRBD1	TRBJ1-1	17	CASSQGRTGGRGTEAFF	TGTGCCAGCAGCCAAGGGCGGACAGGGGGCCGGGGCACTGAAGCTTTCTTT
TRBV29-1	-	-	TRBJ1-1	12	CSVGDLHTEAFF	TGCAGCGTGGGGGACTTGCACACTGAAGCTTTCTTT
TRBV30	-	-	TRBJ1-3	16	CAWSVRNRRTGNTIYF	TGTGCCTGGAGTGTACGGAACAGGCGGACTGGAAACACCATATATTTT
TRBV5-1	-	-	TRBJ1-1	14	CASSLVGGDTEAFF	TGCGCCAGCAGCTTGGTAGGGGGGGACACTGAAGCTTTCTTT
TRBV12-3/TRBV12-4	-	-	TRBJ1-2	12	CASSRTEDGYTF	TGTGCCAGCAGCAGGACAGAGGATGGCTACACCTTC
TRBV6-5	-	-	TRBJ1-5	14	CASRSTAGHQPQHF	TGTGCCAGCAGGTCGACAGCCGGGCATCAGCCCCAGCATTTT
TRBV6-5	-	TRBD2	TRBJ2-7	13	CASKGTSASEQYF	TGTGCCAGCAAGGGGACTAGCGCCTCGGAGCAGTACTTC
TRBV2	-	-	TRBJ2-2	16	CASSEQGSLNTGELFF	TGTGCCAGCAGTGAGCAGGGATCGTTGAACACCGGGGAGCTGTTTTTT
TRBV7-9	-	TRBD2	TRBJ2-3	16	CASSFGDAGGTDTQYF	TGTGCCAGCAGCTTCGGGGACGCCGGGGGGACAGATACGCAGTATTTT
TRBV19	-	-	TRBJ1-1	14	CASSIGPPGTEAFF	TGTGCCAGTAGTATCGGACCCCCGGGGACTGAAGCTTTCTTT
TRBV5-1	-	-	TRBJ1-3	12	CASRAGGNTIYF	TGCGCCAGCAGGGCGGGAGGAAACACCATATATTTT
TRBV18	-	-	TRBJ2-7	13	CASSPSGTYEQYF	TGTGCCAGCTCACCCTCGGGTACCTACGAGCAGTACTTC
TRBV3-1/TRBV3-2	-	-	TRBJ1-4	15	CASSQETGPNEKLFF	TGTGCCAGCAGCCAAGAAACAGGGCCTAATGAAAAACTGTTTTTT
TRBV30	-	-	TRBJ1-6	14	CAWSIQGSDSPLHF	TGTGCCTGGAGTATACAGGGAAGTGATTCACCCCTCCACTTT
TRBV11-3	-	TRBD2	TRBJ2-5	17	CASSAGTSGGAGETQYF	TGTGCCAGCAGCGCCGGGACTAGCGGGGGGGCCGGGGAGACCCAGTACTTC
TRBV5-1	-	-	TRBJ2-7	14	CASSSGHRAARQYF	TGCGCCAGCAGCTCCGGACACCGCGCGGCGAGGCAGTACTTC
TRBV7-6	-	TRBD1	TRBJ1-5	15	CASSLGQGVWEPQHF	TGTGCCAGCAGCTTAGGGCAGGGGGTTTGGGAGCCCCAGCATTTT
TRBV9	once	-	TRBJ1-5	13	CASSVSLDQPQHF	TGTGCCAGCAGCGTGTCCCTCGATCAGCCCCAGCATTTT
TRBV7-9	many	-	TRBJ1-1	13	CASSVEGDTEAFF	TGTGCCAGCAGCGTCGAGGGTGACACTGAAGCTTTCTTT
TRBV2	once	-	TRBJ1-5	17	CASSASKQATFDQPQHF	TGTGCCAGCAGTGCAAGTAAGCAGGCCACCTTCGATCAGCCCCAGCATTTT
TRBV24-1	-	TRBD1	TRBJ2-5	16	CATSDPGQGSGETQYF	TGTGCCACCAGTGACCCCGGACAGGGGAGCGGAGAGACCCAGTACTTC
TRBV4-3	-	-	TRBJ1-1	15	CASSQVAGVNTEAFF	TGCGCCAGCAGCCAAGTTGCAGGGGTGAACACTGAAGCTTTCTTT
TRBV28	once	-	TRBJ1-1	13	CASSPRGSTEAFF	TGTGCCAGCAGTCCCCGCGGGAGCACTGAAGCTTTCTTT
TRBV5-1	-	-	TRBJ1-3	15	CASSLALRRENTIYF	TGCGCCAGCAGCTTGGCCCTGAGGCGGGAAAACACCATATATTTT
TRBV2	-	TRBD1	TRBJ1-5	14	CASSGQGARQPQHF	TGTGCCAGCAGTGGACAGGGGGCGCGTCAGCCCCAGCATTTT
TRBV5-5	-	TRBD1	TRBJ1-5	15	CASSTVGQGGQPQHF	TGTGCCAGCAGCACCGTTGGACAGGGCGGTCAGCCCCAGCATTTT
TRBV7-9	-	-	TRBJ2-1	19	CASSFAFAGATPPYNEQFF	TGTGCCAGCAGCTTCGCTTTCGCGGGGGCCACCCCCCCCTACAATGAGCAGTTCTTC
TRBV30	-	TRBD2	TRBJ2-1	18	CAWSGLAGALSSYNEQFF	TGTGCCTGGAGTGGGCTAGCGGGGGCCCTTAGCTCCTACAATGAGCAGTTCTTC
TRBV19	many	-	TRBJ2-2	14	CASSIGQPTGELFF	TGTGCCAGTAGTATAGGACAGCCTACCGGGGAGCTGTTTTTT
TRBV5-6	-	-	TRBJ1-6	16	CASSFLQGLNGSPLHF	TGTGCCAGCAGCTTCCTACAGGGTTTAAACGGATCACCCCTCCACTTT
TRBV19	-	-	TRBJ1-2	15	CASSPPSEGGRGYTF	TGTGCCAGTAGTCCCCCATCGGAGGGAGGTCGCGGCTACACCTTC
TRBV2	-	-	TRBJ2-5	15	CASSEGHDYQETQYF	TGTGCCAGCAGTGAAGGGCACGATTACCAAGAGACCCAGTACTTC
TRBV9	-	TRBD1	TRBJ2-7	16	CASSPSIGQGKYEQYF	TGTGCCAGCAGCCCCTCTATAGGACAGGGGAAGTACGAGCAGTACTTC
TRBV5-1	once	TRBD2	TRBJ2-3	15	CASSLGGGYTDTQYF	TGCGCCAGCAGCTTGGGCGGGGGTTACACAGATACGCAGTATTTT
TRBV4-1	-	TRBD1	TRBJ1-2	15	CASSQDGTGFNGYTF	TGCGCCAGCAGCCAAGACGGGACAGGGTTTAATGGCTACACCTTC
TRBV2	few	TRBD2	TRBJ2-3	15	CASSPSGGATDTQYF	TGTGCCAGCAGCCCTAGCGGGGGGGCCACAGATACGCAGTATTTT